A selection of T cell receptor beta chains follows, all from one sample in a study of blood T cell repertoires in COVID-19. The method was immunoSEQ multiplex PCR; TCRdb's version includes in-frame clones alone and lacks a portion of them. The repertoire includes about 190,000 clones, around 89% of them detected once, and 5.5% to 7% sits in the top ten. The specimen was peripheral blood. The source is a middle-aged man with active or convalescent COVID-19. CDR3s include the opening cysteine and the closing phenylalanine or tryptophan. A D gene is named only where the DNA matches it firmly. Part of the rows lack a size; the others show once, few, many or a class for expanded clones.

v_call	d_call	j_call	clone_size	cdr3_aa	cdr3_nt
TRBV29-1	-	TRBJ1-4	-	CSVEVSRALGKLFF	TGCAGCGTTGAAGTCTCCAGGGCCTTGGGTAAACTGTTTTTT
TRBV27	-	TRBJ2-4	-	CASSLRGPALIQYF	TGTGCCAGCAGTTTAAGGGGTCCGGCACTCATTCAGTACTTC
TRBV27	-	TRBJ1-1	-	CASSSWGGGEAFF	TGTGCCAGCAGTTCCTGGGGGGGCGGTGAAGCTTTCTTT
TRBV28	-	TRBJ1-3	-	CASSLDIRGSSGNTIYF	TGTGCCAGCAGTTTAGACATTAGAGGGAGCTCTGGAAACACCATATATTTT
TRBV28	-	TRBJ2-7	-	CASRWGAYYEQYF	TGTGCCAGCAGGTGGGGAGCATACTACGAGCAGTACTTC
TRBV12-5	TRBD2	TRBJ2-2	-	CASGFGGLAIIAGELFF	TGTGCTAGTGGTTTTGGGGGACTAGCGATTATTGCCGGGGAGCTGTTTTTT
TRBV6-1	TRBD2	TRBJ2-1	few	CASSGLAGSSYNEQFF	TGTGCCAGCAGTGGATTAGCGGGGAGCTCCTACAATGAGCAGTTCTTC
TRBV11-2	TRBD1	TRBJ2-5	-	CASSLGQGRWETQYF	TGTGCCAGCAGCTTAGGACAGGGAAGATGGGAGACCCAGTACTTC
TRBV6-5	TRBD1	TRBJ1-2	-	CASSTTGQGAGGYTF	TGTGCCAGCAGTACCACCGGACAGGGGGCAGGCGGCTACACCTTC
TRBV7-2	TRBD1	TRBJ2-7	-	CASSLGAGGFVYEQYF	TGTGCCAGCAGCTTAGGGGCAGGGGGCTTTGTGTACGAGCAGTACTTC
TRBV29-1	-	TRBJ2-5	-	CSVGQEETQYF	TGCAGCGTTGGGCAGGAAGAGACCCAGTACTTC
TRBV7-2	TRBD1	TRBJ1-1	-	CASSLVGQGTSAFF	TGTGCCAGCAGCTTAGTTGGACAGGGGACGTCGGCTTTCTTT
TRBV5-1	-	TRBJ1-1	-	CASSFQGTNTEAFF	TGCGCCAGCAGCTTTCAGGGTACGAACACTGAAGCTTTCTTT
TRBV7-9	-	TRBJ1-6	-	CASSLTVGGPNSPLHF	TGTGCCAGCAGCTTAACTGTTGGGGGCCCAAATTCACCCCTCCACTTT
TRBV18	-	TRBJ2-3	-	CASSSNTDTQYF	TGTGCCAGCTCGTCAAACACAGATACGCAGTATTTT
TRBV20-1	-	TRBJ1-5	-	CSTGGQPQHF	TGCAGTACTGGCGGGCAGCCCCAGCATTTT
TRBV10-3	TRBD2	TRBJ2-7	-	CAVQTSGIRKQYF	TGTGCCGTCCAGACTAGCGGGATCAGAAAGCAGTACTTC
TRBV7-2	TRBD2	TRBJ2-5	-	CASSLEGTSGVGAQYF	TGTGCCAGCAGCTTAGAGGGGACTAGCGGGGTTGGGGCCCAGTACTTC
TRBV29-1	-	TRBJ1-1	-	CSVHVSLGGSEAFF	TGCAGCGTGCACGTCTCGCTCGGAGGGAGTGAAGCTTTCTTT
TRBV6-2/TRBV6-3	TRBD1	TRBJ1-3	-	CASSYGQAEGGNTIYF	TGTGCCAGCAGTTATGGACAGGCCGAGGGTGGAAACACCATATATTTT
TRBV10-2	TRBD1	TRBJ1-2	-	CATTPGQGYGYTF	TGCGCCACAACGCCGGGACAGGGATATGGCTACACCTTC
TRBV5-1	TRBD1	TRBJ2-5	-	CASSLAGAGGIQETQYF	TGCGCCAGCAGCTTGGCTGGGGCAGGGGGCATCCAAGAGACCCAGTACTTC
TRBV4-1	-	TRBJ2-7	-	CASSHGRVTPYEQYF	TGCGCCAGCAGCCATGGCAGGGTGACGCCCTACGAGCAGTACTTC
TRBV28	TRBD1	TRBJ1-5	-	CASTPGQGLGTQPQHF	TGTGCCAGCACCCCGGGACAGGGATTGGGAACTCAGCCCCAGCATTTT
TRBV4-3	-	TRBJ1-2	-	CASSQDTGGGGYTF	TGCGCCAGCAGCCAAGATACCGGGGGAGGCGGCTACACCTTC
TRBV6-1	TRBD1	TRBJ2-7	-	CASSEAWTGSYEQYF	TGTGCCAGCAGTGAGGCTTGGACAGGTTCCTACGAGCAGTACTTC
TRBV19	-	TRBJ1-2	-	CASSILHTGDYGYTF	TGTGCCAGTAGTATCCTTCACACTGGAGACTATGGCTACACCTTC
TRBV19	TRBD2	TRBJ2-1	once	CASSMGAGVPNEQFF	TGTGCCAGTAGTATGGGAGCGGGAGTACCCAATGAGCAGTTCTTC
TRBV19	-	TRBJ2-1	-	CASSTRDFGGRNEQFF	TGTGCCAGTAGTACCCGTGATTTCGGGGGACGGAATGAGCAGTTCTTC
TRBV29-1	TRBD1	TRBJ2-7	-	CSGRTGDEQYF	TGCAGCGGGAGGACAGGGGACGAGCAGTACTTC
TRBV5-1	TRBD1	TRBJ1-1	-	CASSPRPGQGASNTEAFF	TGCGCCAGCAGCCCCCGCCCGGGACAGGGGGCGTCGAACACTGAAGCTTTCTTT
TRBV7-9	TRBD1	TRBJ1-2	-	CASSLGQTIYGYTF	TGTGCCAGCAGCTTGGGACAGACGATCTATGGCTACACCTTC
TRBV7-9	-	TRBJ2-1	-	CADASGNEQFF	TGTGCAGATGCAAGCGGCAATGAGCAGTTCTTC
TRBV4-1	-	TRBJ1-5	once	CASSQHGAGEGQPQHF	TGCGCCAGCAGCCAACACGGGGCAGGGGAGGGTCAGCCCCAGCATTTT
TRBV3-1/TRBV3-2	-	TRBJ2-1	-	CASSQERSVYNEQFF	TGTGCCAGCAGCCAAGAAAGATCGGTTTACAATGAGCAGTTCTTC
TRBV2	TRBD2	TRBJ2-3	-	CAGRPRSGMADTQYF	TGTGCCGGCCGACCTCGTAGCGGGATGGCAGATACGCAGTATTTT
TRBV24-1	-	TRBJ2-3	-	CATSDPRTSTDTQYF	TGTGCCACCAGTGACCCGCGGACTAGCACAGATACGCAGTATTTT
TRBV10-1	TRBD1	TRBJ2-3	once	CAIEDRVRPDTQYF	TGCGCCATCGAGGACAGGGTTAGGCCAGATACGCAGTATTTT
TRBV5-8	-	TRBJ1-5	-	CASYPRVPGPQPQHF	TGTGCCAGCTACCCCCGGGTCCCAGGGCCACAGCCCCAGCATTTT
TRBV27	-	TRBJ2-7	-	CASSLRQGYEQYF	TGTGCCAGCAGTTTACGCCAGGGCTACGAGCAGTACTTC
TRBV4-3	TRBD2	TRBJ2-3	-	CASSQGPRGDTDTQYF	TGCGCCAGCAGCCAAGGCCCCCGGGGGGACACAGATACGCAGTATTTT
TRBV5-5	-	TRBJ1-1	-	CASSKTEPFGEAFF	TGTGCCAGCAGCAAGACAGAGCCTTTTGGTGAAGCTTTCTTT
TRBV9	TRBD1	TRBJ2-7	-	CASSPGQGRAYEQYF	TGTGCCAGCAGCCCCGGACAGGGGAGAGCTTACGAGCAGTACTTC
TRBV19	TRBD1	TRBJ1-5	-	CASSEGTASNQPQHF	TGTGCCAGTAGTGAAGGGACAGCTAGCAATCAGCCCCAGCATTTT
TRBV3-1/TRBV3-2	-	TRBJ2-1	-	CASSLYTGVGRNEQFF	TGTGCCAGCAGCCTCTACACAGGTGTAGGTCGCAATGAGCAGTTCTTC
TRBV30	TRBD1	TRBJ2-7	-	CAWSPGTGSYEQYF	TGTGCCTGGAGTCCCGGGACAGGCTCCTACGAGCAGTACTTC
TRBV6-2/TRBV6-3	-	TRBJ1-5	-	CASSYGGKTNSNQPQHF	TGTGCCAGCAGTTATGGGGGCAAGACCAATAGCAATCAGCCCCAGCATTTT
TRBV7-2	-	TRBJ2-1	-	CASSHPSTVYNEQFF	TGTGCCAGCAGCCACCCCTCGACAGTGTACAATGAGCAGTTCTTC
TRBV9	-	TRBJ2-7	-	CASSVRADRDEQYF	TGTGCCAGCAGCGTACGGGCGGACAGAGACGAGCAGTACTTC
TRBV21-1	-	TRBJ1-1	-	CASSKGSEAFF	TGTGCCAGCAGCAAAGGGAGTGAAGCTTTCTTT
TRBV18	TRBD2	TRBJ2-5	-	CASSRGLAGQETQYF	TGTGCCAGCTCACGCGGACTAGCGGGACAAGAGACCCAGTACTTC
TRBV4-1	TRBD1	TRBJ2-7	-	CASSHPGTASYEQYF	TGCGCCAGCAGCCATCCCGGGACAGCCTCCTACGAGCAGTACTTC
TRBV7-9	-	TRBJ2-2	-	CASSLSRENTGELFF	TGTGCCAGCAGCTTAAGCAGGGAGAACACCGGGGAGCTGTTTTTT
TRBV4-1	-	TRBJ2-5	-	CASSQRGSGKETQYF	TGCGCCAGCAGCCAACGAGGAAGCGGCAAAGAGACCCAGTACTTC
TRBV12-3/TRBV12-4	-	TRBJ2-7	-	CASSRTTIAEQYF	TGTGCCAGCAGCCGTACCACCATCGCGGAGCAGTACTTC